The 19 T cell receptor beta chains presented below share a single source sample, sequenced in a study of blood T cell repertoires in COVID-19. The protocol was immunoSEQ multiplex PCR, while the TCRdb copy is restricted to in-frame clones and leaves out a portion. The data hold some 180,000 clones, with 88% observed a single time. Sample: peripheral blood. These receptors were collected from a man aged 50-60 years who had recovered from COVID-19.

The rearrangement joins TRBV6-5 to TRBJ2-1; 7 bases fit TRBD2. The V gene's germline CDR1 is MNHEY and CDR2 SVGAGI. The length of the CDR3 is 14 residues. After removal of 7 bases from V and 1 base from J, the junction contained 4 bases not matched to a gene. CDR3 DNA sequence: TGTGCCAGCATGGGGGGGGGATCCTACAATGAGCAGTTCTTC. Protein sequence: CASMGGGSYNEQFF.

This clone was seen a handful of times. The chain recombines TRBV5-1 with TRBJ2-4; 7 bases map to TRBD2. Germline CDR1 and CDR2: SGHRS and YFSETQ. The trim removed 0 bases at V and 3 bases at J, leaving 6 bases unmatched. The CDR3 has 16 residues. CDR3 amino acids: CASSLGEGLGKNIQYF. In DNA form, the CDR3 reads TGCGCCAGCAGCTTGGGGGAGGGACTTGGCAAAAACATTCAGTACTTC.

The chain employs TRBV5-1 and TRBJ2-1, with D possibly being TRBD1 (6 bases). This CDR3 region has 13 residues. The V gene's germline CDR1 is SGHRS and CDR2 YFSETQ. With 4 bases removed from V and 6 bases from J, the gap between germline ends came to 11 bases. The CDR3 region is CASSTPQGNEQFF. The CDR3 coding sequence is TGCGCCAGCAGCACACCACAGGGCAATGAGCAGTTCTTC.

This chain uses TRBV4-1 with TRBJ2-1; 12 bases are a match to TRBD2. Per the germline V gene, CDR1 is MGHRA and CDR2 is YSYEKL. This CDR3 is 15 amino acids long. V was pared by 4 bases and J by 5 bases, with 3 bases of the junction left unmatched. The CDR3 protein is CASSLGLAGNNEQFF. For the CDR3, the DNA is TGCGCCAGCAGCCTTGGACTAGCGGGAAACAATGAGCAGTTCTTC.

This clone was seen only once. The V and J genes are TRBV6-5 and TRBJ2-1; 14 bases map to TRBD2. Trimming removed 5 bases from V and 4 bases from J; junction bases left unmatched: 1. CDR3 size: 15 residues. CDR1 and CDR2 from the germline V gene are MNHEY and SVGAGI. CDR3: CASSRTSGRYNEQFF. The CDR3 DNA follows: TGTGCCAGCAGTAGGACTAGCGGGAGGTACAATGAGCAGTTCTTC.

The CDR3 loop reads CASSFGTGGNTIYF. The CDR3 bases are TGTGCCAGCAGCTTTGGGACAGGGGGAAACACCATATATTTT. The chain uses TRBV13 and TRBJ1-3, with TRBD1 identical over 9 bases. CDR3 length: 14 residues. V shed 3 bases, J shed 4 bases, and the junction held 1 base outside the gene matches. From germline, CDR1 is PRHDT and CDR2 FYEKMQ (reference sequence).

This chain links TRBV7-2 with TRBJ2-3; possibly TRBD1 for D (6 bases). CDR3 size: 14 residues. Germline CDR1 is SGHTA and CDR2 is FQGNSA. Trimming took 6 bases from V and 4 from J, leaving 14 bases between them. The CDR3 DNA is TGTGCCAGCAGACAGGGAATGTTATCAGATACGCAGTATTTT. Protein product: CASRQGMLSDTQYF.

The rearrangement uses TRBV27 and TRBJ1-1; D may be TRBD1 (5 bases). V gave up 0 bases and J gave up 0 bases, with 8 bases separating them. Germline CDR1 reads MNHEY; CDR2 reads SMNVEV (reference sequence). The CDR3 runs 15 residues. CDR3 nucleotide sequence: TGTGCCAGCAGTTTATCGCCAGGGATGAACACTGAAGCTTTCTTT. This encodes CASSLSPGMNTEAFF.

The rearrangement joins TRBV19 to TRBJ2-1, with 8 nucleotides matching TRBD2. After removal of 11 bases from V and 10 bases from J, the junction contained 19 bases not matched to a gene. CDR1 and CDR2 from the germline V gene are LNHDA and SQIVND (reference sequence). The CDR3 sequence is 15 residues long. CDR3 DNA: TGTGCCTCCAGTGGGGCAAGCGGGAGCATCAGGGAGCAGTTCTTC. Translation: CASSGASGSIREQFF.

The sample holds one count of this clone. The chain links TRBV11-2 to TRBJ1-3; 9 nucleotides align to TRBD1. V trimming: 3 bases; J trimming: 4 bases; junction bases outside the gene matches: 16. Germline V gene data show CDR1 as SGHAT and CDR2 as FQNNGV. The CDR3 has 19 residues. CDR3 sequence reads: CASSFSEDRGLAEGNTIYF. In nucleotides, the CDR3 is TGTGCCAGCAGCTTTTCCGAGGACAGGGGTCTCGCCGAGGGAAACACCATATATTTT.

This chain joins TRBV6-5 and TRBJ1-4; the match to TRBD1 covers 8 bases. Losses at the gene ends were 6 bases for V and 5 bases for J; bases not matched to a gene: 5. CDR1 and CDR2 (germline): MNHEY, SVGAGI. This CDR3 is built from 14 residues. This chain's CDR3 is CASSSRTGNEKLFF. The CDR3 nucleotides are TGTGCCAGCAGCTCTCGGACAGGGAATGAAAAACTGTTTTTT.

This chain joins TRBV6-2 or TRBV6-3 and TRBJ2-3; the match to TRBD2 covers 14 bases. The CDR3 is made up of 20 amino acids. V was clipped by 3 bases and J by 0 bases; unmatched bases: 11. Germline V gives CDR1 MNHEY, CDR2 SVGEGT. CDR3 loop: CASSYPPRLAGGVSTDTQYF. The CDR3 bases are TGTGCCAGCAGTTATCCTCCTCGACTAGCGGGGGGGGTAAGCACAGATACGCAGTATTTT.

V and J are TRBV7-8 and TRBJ1-5; 9 bases are a match to TRBD1. V was clipped by 4 bases and J by 3 bases; unmatched bases: 1. In germline, CDR1 is SGHVS, CDR2 FQNEAQ. This CDR3 is 14 amino acids long. The chain's CDR3 is CASSWTGDNQPQHF. As DNA, the CDR3 is TGTGCCAGCAGCTGGACAGGGGACAATCAGCCCCAGCATTTT.

The chain couples TRBV19 to TRBJ1-5; 12 bases map to TRBD1. Germline V CDR1 and CDR2: LNHDA, SQIVND (reference sequence). After removal of 3 bases from V and 6 bases from J, the junction contained 6 bases not matched to a gene. The CDR3 is 16 amino acids. The CDR3 DNA reads as TGTGCCAGTAGTATCATCGGGACAGGGGGCACTCAGCCCCAGCATTTT. It yields the protein CASSIIGTGGTQPQHF.

The J gene is TRBJ2-3, the V gene TRBV7-3, with TRBD1 matching over 7 bases. With 5 bases clipped from V and 4 bases from J, the junction kept 9 bases outside the gene matches. The CDR3 extends over 15 amino acids. In germline, CDR1 is SGHTA, CDR2 FQGTGA. The CDR3 is CASSLTPGQSDTQYF. CDR3 bases: TGTGCCAGCAGCCTCACACCGGGACAGTCAGATACGCAGTATTTT.

This clone was seen only a few times. The rearrangement uses TRBV27 and TRBJ2-3, with 9 bases that match TRBD1. J lost 0 bases, V lost 3 bases, and 7 bases had no gene match. The germline CDR1 and CDR2 sequences are MNHEY and SMNVEV (reference sequence). This CDR3 is built from 17 residues. CDR3 bases: TGTGCCAGCAGTTTGGTCCCGGGACAGGGTAGCACAGATACGCAGTATTTT. As protein: CASSLVPGQGSTDTQYF.

This clone occurred once. The J gene is TRBJ2-1, the V gene TRBV29-1, with TRBD2 matching over 9 bases. J was trimmed by 7 bases and V by 5 bases; bases with no gene match: 9. CDR3 length equals 14 residues. The germline gives CDR1 SQVTM, CDR2 ANQGSEA. The CDR3 nucleotides read TGCAGCGTTAGAGATAGCGGGAGAGGAAATGAGCAGTTCTTC. Translated, it gives CSVRDSGRGNEQFF.

V gene TRBV2 combines with J gene TRBJ1-5, with 8 bases identical to TRBD1. The V gene's germline CDR1 is SNHLY and CDR2 FYNNEI. CDR3 length equals 16 residues. After removal of 6 bases from V and 0 bases from J, the junction contained 7 bases not matched to a gene. CDR3 bases: TGTGCCAGCAGCGCCGACAGGGGAAATAGCAATCAGCCCCAGCATTTT. Protein product: CASSADRGNSNQPQHF. The full variable domain, rest sourced from reference TRBV2 and TRBJ1-5, is EPEVTQTPSHQVTQMGQEVILRCVPISNHLYFYWYRQILGQKVEFLVSFYNNEISEKSEIFDDQFSVERPDGSNFTLKIRSTKLEDSAMYFCASSADRGNSNQPQHFGDGTRLSIL.

The chain links TRBV6-2 or TRBV6-3 to TRBJ2-7; 7 bases are shared with TRBD1. V lost 2 bases to trimming and J lost 0 bases; unmatched junction nucleotides: 7. The CDR3 consists of 16 residues. Germline V gene data show CDR1 as MNHEY and CDR2 as SVGEGT. The CDR3 region is CASSYPSGTVSYEQYF. For the CDR3, the DNA is TGTGCCAGCAGTTACCCCTCGGGGACAGTCTCCTACGAGCAGTACTTC.